This TCR beta chain came from a study of T cell repertoires in aging, cancer and after chemotherapy. About the research overall: Donors were grouped into six age bands spanning 30 or younger through 70 or older.

The template was genomic DNA from peripheral blood, not RNA. Rearranged V-D-J TRB sequences were amplified with a mixed TRB-A/B primer pool. TCRdb independently ran MiXCR on the multiplex PCR reads; one entry per CDR3 protein. Of just over 800 distinct CDR3 sequences listed, approximately 23% are singletons. Within the sample, this clonotype is large. The antigen is unknown. General study results and limits: Compared with age-matched healthy donors, untreated hematological or solid cancer patients showed higher blood TCR clonality.

The sequence derives from a human donor with a solid tumor. Specimen: blood.

CDR3 sequence: CASSQGGTGANVLTF. CDR3 DNA: TGTGCCAGCAGTCAAGGAGGGACTGGGGCCAACGTCCTGACTTTC. This sequence joins TRBV6-5 and TRBJ2-6; D might be TRBD2 (6 bases). CDR1 and CDR2 (germline): MNHEY, SVGAGI. Trimming left V 5 bases short and J 2 bases short, with 10 bases between. The CDR3 length is 15 residues.